This entry is about one T cell receptor (beta chain). Trimming removed 2 bases at V and 8 bases at J, with 18 bases between. The CDR3 consists of 15 residues. Germline V gene data show CDR1 as KGHSH and CDR2 as LQKENI. TCRdb keeps only in-frame clones here, not all; method: immunoSEQ multiplex PCR. Of about 170,000 clones in the sample, 70% to 90% were seen once. Those enrolled in Seattle joined during active infection and were followed longitudinally afterward. This sample stems from a study of blood T cell repertoires in COVID-19. Overall study: COVID-19 samples from acute and convalescent phases originated in the United States, Italy and Spain. Sources were T cells, B-cell-depleted T cells, or PBMCs; the material itself was cDNA or gDNA.

J is TRBJ1-1 and V is TRBV18; D may be TRBD1 (6 bases). This receptor was taken from a man at least 80 years old with COVID-19, enrolled during active disease. The sequencing sample was made of peripheral blood. In nucleotides, the CDR3 is TGTGCCAGCTCACCAGATGGGGGCCAGGATGTGGAAGCTTTCTTT. Its translation is CASSPDGGQDVEAFF.